Given below is one TCR beta chain in context. What it binds is not known. It was with a sample-barcoded 5' primer and a J-beta primer mix that a second PCR of about 7 to 12 cycles was run. TCRdb re-analysed the 5' RACE reads in MiXCR, keeping a single row per CDR3 protein. Here the sample spans 1.5 million to 2 million distinct CDR3 sequences, roughly 52% being singletons. Germline V gene sequence: CDR1 SGHRS, CDR2 YFSETQ. The CDR3 runs to 12 residues. Trimming stripped 5 bases from V and 2 bases from J, with 6 bases between. The data belong to a study of blood T cells in healthy people across ages. Study overall: Every two T cells gave about one barcoded beta molecule via template switching. Broader study findings: In long-lived donors, naive CD4+ cell counts and diversity exceeded those of aged donors.

The sample taken for sequencing was blood. The gene calls are TRBV5-1 and TRBJ2-3, with D unresolved. The origin of this receptor is a middle-aged woman in good health. The CDR3 DNA reads as TGCGCCAGCAGAGAAGACACAGATACGCAGTATTTT. Residues: CASREDTDTQYF.